This TCR beta chain was sequenced during a study of Ad26.COV2.S vaccination and SARS-CoV-2 variants. The overall study: By the intramuscular route, Ad26.COV2.S was given once, or twice 56 days apart. Study findings and constraints: Spike-specific TCR breadth was greater in vaccine than placebo recipients.

V shed 2 bases and J shed 4 bases, with 6 bases lying between them. The CDR3 runs to 12 residues. Germline CDR1 LNHNV, CDR2 YYDKDF (reference sequence). Profiled with immunoSEQ multiplex PCR; TCRdb holds only in-frame clones, not every one. Among roughly 400,000 clones, approximately 91% were seen once, and the ten largest hold 1.9%. For this clone: Its antigen is not identified.

The treatment here: approximately 18 received Ad26.COV2.S at low or high dose, single or two shots; several received placebo; per-sample allocation not given. After the first vaccine or placebo injection, samples were drawn on day 63. V usage is TRBV15 and J usage is TRBJ2-7, with D uncertain. This material consisted of peripheral blood, taken in a trial of Ad26.COV2.S vaccine versus placebo. The clonotype was recovered from a person between 18 and 65 years old who received the Ad26.COV2.S COVID-19 vaccine or a placebo. The CDR3 DNA reads TGTGCCACCAGCAGACACGGTTACGAGCAGTACTTC. Its protein product is CATSRHGYEQYF.